These T cell receptor beta chains were read from a single sample in a study of spatial heterogeneity in lung cancer. Via MiXCR, TCRdb re-called the 5' RACE reads, giving one row per CDR3 protein. The sample includes under 150,000 distinct CDR3 sequences, 9.5% to 14% of them seen just once. The sequences come from PBMCs, collected at follow-up. The receptor set was obtained from a female donor with early-stage non-small cell lung cancer. CDR3s include the opening cysteine and the closing phenylalanine or tryptophan. Fields, in order: D gene, V gene, CDR3 length, J gene, clone size, CDR3 protein. The D gene is left open where the match is weak. Not all rows give a size; the values are once, few, many and, for expanded clones, a class.

NA	TRBV9	12	TRBJ2-1	NA	CASSVETGEQFF
TRBD2	TRBV4-2	17	TRBJ2-6	many	CASSPGEAGAGANVLTF
NA	TRBV6-1	14	TRBJ2-3	many	CASSELRGPDTQYF
NA	TRBV3-1	12	TRBJ2-1	NA	CASSATRDRQFF
NA	TRBV5-1	12	TRBJ2-1	many	CASSLVFHEQFF
NA	TRBV20-1	14	TRBJ1-4	many	CSAREGIWSEKLFF
NA	TRBV5-1	14	TRBJ2-1	NA	CASSYVPDYNEQFF
NA	TRBV4-3	15	TRBJ1-5	NA	CASSQDVYSNQPQHF
NA	TRBV5-1	11	TRBJ2-3	NA	CASRNTDTQYF
TRBD1	TRBV27	16	TRBJ2-1	NA	CASSFIGQGIYNEHFF
NA	TRBV18	15	TRBJ1-1	many	CASSTSVTPNTEAFF
TRBD2	TRBV18	16	TRBJ2-7	many	CASSPQPRTSDHEQYF
NA	TRBV19	14	TRBJ1-5	few	CASSIVGGNQPQHF
TRBD1	TRBV5-1	14	TRBJ2-3	NA	CASSPGDRADTQYF
NA	TRBV9	13	TRBJ2-5	few	CASSVDPRETQYF
NA	TRBV28	13	TRBJ1-4	many	CASTLTNKEKLFF
NA	TRBV11-2	15	TRBJ2-2	few	CASSPLGGPTGELFF
NA	TRBV20-1	13	TRBJ2-5	NA	CSARVVQKETQYF
TRBD2	TRBV28	15	TRBJ2-7	few	CASSSTGLPIYEQYF
TRBD2	TRBV6-2/TRBV6-3	14	TRBJ2-3	NA	CASRPSGSTDTQYF
NA	TRBV9	14	TRBJ1-2	many	CASSVATSNYGYTF
NA	TRBV2	11	TRBJ2-5	few	CANSYQETQYF
TRBD2	TRBV7-2	15	TRBJ2-1	few	CASSLAGLHYNEQFF
TRBD1	TRBV2	15	TRBJ1-4	many	CANRQGDATNEKLFF
TRBD2	TRBV11-2	18	TRBJ2-3	NA	CASSYPGLAGGRTDTQYF
TRBD1	TRBV4-3	17	TRBJ1-2	NA	CASSPLWNGQGVYGYTF
NA	TRBV24-1	14	TRBJ2-1	NA	CATSAFGGLNEQFF
TRBD1	TRBV3-1	16	TRBJ1-2	few	CASSLRPGTGGYGYTF